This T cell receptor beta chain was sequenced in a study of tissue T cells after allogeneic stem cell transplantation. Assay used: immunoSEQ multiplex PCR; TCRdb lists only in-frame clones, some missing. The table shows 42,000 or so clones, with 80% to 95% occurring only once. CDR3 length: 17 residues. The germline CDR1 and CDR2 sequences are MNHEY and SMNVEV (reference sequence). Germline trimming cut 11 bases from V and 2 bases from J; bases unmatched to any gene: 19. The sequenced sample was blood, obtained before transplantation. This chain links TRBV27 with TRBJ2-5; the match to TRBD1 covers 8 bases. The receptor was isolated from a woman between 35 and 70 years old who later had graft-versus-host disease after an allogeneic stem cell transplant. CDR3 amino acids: CARVLSTGTGFQETQYF. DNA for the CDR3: TGTGCCCGAGTCCTCTCTACAGGGACAGGCTTTCAAGAGACCCAGTACTTC.